This entry lists 14 T cell receptor beta chains sequenced from one sample in a study of cytomegalovirus exposure and HLA in healthy donors (dated by TCRdb to the late 2010s). The library was prepared using the immunoSEQ multiplex PCR assay. For the multiplex PCR, a mixture combining 60 forward primers for TCR Vbeta segments and 13 reverse primers for TCR Jbeta segments was used. TCRdb carries this immuneACCESS record with in-frame sequences only. Its versions omit some clonotypes, under half of them owing to an unresolved V gene in the studies checked, with the rest unexplained. In this sample the table shows 90,000 to 120,000 clones, over 75% of which occur a single time. The ten top clones hold roughly 6% of the sample. Specimen: PBMCs. These receptors were collected from a man between 60 and 75 years old in good health and CMV-seropositive.

This chain uses TRBV19 with TRBJ1-1; perhaps TRBD1 as D (5 bases). The CDR3 consists of 14 residues. CDR1 and CDR2 (germline): LNHDA, SQIVND (reference sequence). Trimming left V 1 base short and J 6 bases short, with 12 bases between. CDR3 region: CASSIVAGGAEAFF. CDR3 DNA: TGTGCCAGTAGTATAGTTGCCGGGGGTGCTGAAGCTTTCTTT.

The chain combines TRBV14 with TRBJ1-1, with no clear D. Trimming cost V 3 bases and J 5 bases, with 10 bases left between them. Germline-derived CDR1 and CDR2 are SGHDN and FVKESK. The CDR3 is made up of 13 amino acids. The CDR3 nucleotides are TGTGCCAGCAGCCAGACCCCGGGTACTGAAGCTTTCTTT. Translation: CASSQTPGTEAFF.

The CDR3 sequence is CASRPSGTNSYEQYF. Written as DNA, the CDR3 is TGTGCCAGCAGACCCTCCGGGACTAACTCCTACGAGCAGTACTTC. This sequence joins TRBV28 and TRBJ2-7; TRBD2 aligns across 7 bases. After removal of 6 bases from V and 0 bases from J, the junction contained 8 bases not matched to a gene. The length of the CDR3 is 15 residues. In germline, CDR1 is MDHEN, CDR2 SYDVKM.

This chain uses TRBV5-8 with TRBJ1-1; 7 bases agree with TRBD1. The CDR3 extends over 14 amino acids. The V segment lost 4 bases and the J segment 1 base; nucleotides outside the gene matches: 4. Germline-derived CDR1 and CDR2 are SGHTS and YDEGEE. CDR3 nucleotide sequence: TGTGCCAGCAGCCCGGGACAGAGGAACACTGAAGCTTTCTTT. Translating it yields CASSPGQRNTEAFF.

The chain couples TRBV11-2 to TRBJ2-7; D is undetermined. The CDR3 runs to 15 residues. Per germline, CDR1 SGHAT and CDR2 FQNNGV. The germline V and J ends were trimmed by 1 base and 0 bases, with 10 bases remaining between them. The CDR3 loop is CASSLATESSYEQYF. CDR3 DNA: TGTGCCAGCAGCTTAGCCACGGAGAGCTCCTACGAGCAGTACTTC. Full variable domain (missing parts from reference TRBV11-2 and TRBJ2-7): EAGVAQSPRYKIIEKRQSVAFWCNPISGHATLYWYQQILGQGPKLLIQFQNNGVVDDSQLPKDRFSAERLKGVDSTLKIQPAKLEDSAVYLCASSLATESSYEQYFGPGTRLTVT.

The chain recombines TRBV28 with TRBJ2-6, with D perhaps TRBD1 (6 bases). The CDR3 runs to 20 residues. With 6 bases removed from V and 9 bases from J, the gap between germline ends came to 33 bases. Germline V gives CDR1 MDHEN, CDR2 SYDVKM. CDR3: CASSYRLQGSVSRIVNVLTF. CDR3 nucleotide sequence: TGTGCCAGCAGCTATCGCCTGCAGGGGTCCGTTTCTCGTATCGTCAACGTCCTGACTTTC.

This chain joins TRBV5-1 and TRBJ2-2, with 8 bases fitting TRBD2. V was pared by 4 bases and J by 8 bases, with 7 bases of the junction left unmatched. The CDR3 totals 14 residues. The germline gives CDR1 SGHRS, CDR2 YFSETQ. CDR3 sequence reads: CASSEVAGSGELFF. CDR3 nucleotide sequence: TGCGCCAGCAGCGAGGTAGCGGGATCGGGGGAGCTGTTTTTT.

The chain carries TRBV13 and TRBJ1-4, with a weak D call TRBD1 (5 bases). The CDR3 runs to 14 residues. Per the germline V gene, CDR1 is PRHDT and CDR2 is FYEKMQ (reference sequence). Trimming removed 8 bases from V and 4 bases from J, with 14 bases in between. The chain's CDR3 is CASQPRGSNEKLFF. The DNA for the CDR3 is TGTGCCAGCCAGCCTCGGGGGAGTAATGAAAAACTGTTTTTT. The full variable domain, its missing parts supplied by reference TRBV13 and TRBJ1-4, is AAGVIQSPRHLIKEKRETATLKCYPIPRHDTVYWYQQGPGQDPQFLISFYEKMQSDKGSIPDRFSAQQFSDYHSELNMSSLELGDSALYFCASQPRGSNEKLFFGSGTQLSVL.

The chain has TRBV4-1 and TRBJ1-1; TRBD1 aligns across 7 bases. The CDR3 spans 13 residues. Unmatched junction bases numbered 5, after V lost 6 bases and J lost 4 bases. Germline V gives CDR1 MGHRA, CDR2 YSYEKL. In DNA form, the CDR3 reads TGCGCCAGCAGAGAGGACAGGATCACTGAAGCTTTCTTT. It yields the protein CASREDRITEAFF.

DNA of the CDR3: TGTGCCTGGAAGGGGACCTGGGAGGATTCACCCCTCCACTTT. Translation: CAWKGTWEDSPLHF. V and J are TRBV30 and TRBJ1-6; tentative D call: TRBD1 (5 bases). This CDR3 has 14 amino acids. Per germline, CDR1 GTSNPN and CDR2 SVGIG (reference sequence). Between the trimmed V and J ends, which lost 4 bases and 8 bases, there was a span of 15 bases. Looking up the rest from reference TRBV30 and TRBJ1-6 gives the full variable domain: SQTIHQWPATLVQPVGSPLSLECTVEGTSNPNLYWYRQAAGRGLQLLFYSVGIGQISSEVPQNLSASRPQDRQFILSSKKLLLSDSGFYLCAWKGTWEDSPLHFGNGTRLTVT.

The CDR3: CASSQTGTGPRKLFF. CDR3 coding DNA: TGCGCCAGCAGCCAGACCGGGACAGGGCCTAGAAAACTGTTTTTT. This rearrangement joins TRBV4-1 to TRBJ1-4; TRBD1 matches 9 bases. Germline assignment: CDR1 MGHRA and CDR2 YSYEKL. Trimming took 3 bases from V and 10 from J; bases not matched to a gene: 9. CDR3 size: 15 residues.

This clone was detected a few times. The chain recombines TRBV14 with TRBJ1-1, with D hard to call. V was clipped by 1 base and J by 6 bases, with 15 bases between them. The CDR3 runs to 15 residues. The germline gives CDR1 SGHDN, CDR2 FVKESK. The CDR3 nucleotides read TGTGCCAGCAGCCAAGTAATGACCCTGAGGGCTGAAGCTTTCTTT. It translates to CASSQVMTLRAEAFF. Supplemented by reference TRBV14 and TRBJ1-1, the full variable domain reads EAGVTQFPSHSVIEKGQTVTLRCDPISGHDNLYWYRRVMGKEIKFLLHFVKESKQDESGMPNNRFLAERTGGTYSTLKVQPAELEDSGVYFCASSQVMTLRAEAFFGQGTRLTVV.

This chain joins TRBV9 and TRBJ2-3, with TRBD2 matching over 9 bases. Per the germline V gene, CDR1 is SGDLS and CDR2 is YYNGEE. The CDR3 is 16 residues long. With V trimmed by 0 bases and J by 2 bases, 4 bases remained unmatched. The CDR3 DNA reads TGTGCCAGCAGCGTAGTAGCGGGGGTGTCCACAGATACGCAGTATTTT. Translated, it gives CASSVVAGVSTDTQYF.

This chain links TRBV7-9 with TRBJ2-2, with D possibly being TRBD2 (7 bases). V shed 5 bases and J shed 0 bases, with 16 bases lying between them. CDR1 SEHNR and CDR2 FQNEAQ come from the germline V gene (reference sequence). There are 17 residues in the CDR3. CDR3 DNA sequence: TGTGCCAGCAGCCCCCGGAGGGGGGGGCCGAACACCGGGGAGCTGTTTTTT. It translates to CASSPRRGGPNTGELFF.